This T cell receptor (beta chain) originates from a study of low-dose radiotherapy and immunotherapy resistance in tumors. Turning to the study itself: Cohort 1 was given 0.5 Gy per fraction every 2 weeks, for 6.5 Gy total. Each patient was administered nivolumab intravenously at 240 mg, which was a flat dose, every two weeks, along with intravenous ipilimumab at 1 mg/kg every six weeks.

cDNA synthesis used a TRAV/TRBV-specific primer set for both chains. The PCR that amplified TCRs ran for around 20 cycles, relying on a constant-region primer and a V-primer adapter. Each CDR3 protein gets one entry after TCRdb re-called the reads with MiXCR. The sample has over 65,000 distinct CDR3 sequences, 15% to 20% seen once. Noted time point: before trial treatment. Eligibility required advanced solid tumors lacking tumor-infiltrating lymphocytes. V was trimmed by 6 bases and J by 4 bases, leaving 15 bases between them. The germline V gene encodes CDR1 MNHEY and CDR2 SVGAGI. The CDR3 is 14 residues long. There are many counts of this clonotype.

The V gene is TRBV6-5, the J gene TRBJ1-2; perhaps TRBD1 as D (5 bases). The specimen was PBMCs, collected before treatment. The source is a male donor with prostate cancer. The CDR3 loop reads CASSLGVSAYGYTF. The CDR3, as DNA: TGTGCCAGCAGCTTAGGGGTGTCTGCCTATGGCTACACCTTC.